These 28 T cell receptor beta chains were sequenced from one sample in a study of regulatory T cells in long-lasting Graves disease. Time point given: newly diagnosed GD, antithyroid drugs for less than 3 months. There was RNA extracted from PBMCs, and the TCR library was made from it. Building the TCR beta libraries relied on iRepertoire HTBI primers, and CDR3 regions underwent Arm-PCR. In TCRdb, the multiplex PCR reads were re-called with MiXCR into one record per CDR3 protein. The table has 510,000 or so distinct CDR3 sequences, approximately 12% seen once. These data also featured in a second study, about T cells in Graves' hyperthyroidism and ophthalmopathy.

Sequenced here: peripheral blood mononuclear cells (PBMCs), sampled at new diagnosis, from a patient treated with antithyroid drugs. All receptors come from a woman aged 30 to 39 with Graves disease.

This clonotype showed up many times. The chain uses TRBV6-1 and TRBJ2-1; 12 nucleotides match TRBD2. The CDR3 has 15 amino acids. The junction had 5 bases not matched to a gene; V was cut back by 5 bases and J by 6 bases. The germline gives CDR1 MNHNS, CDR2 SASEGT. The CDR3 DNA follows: TGTGCCAGCAGTATCGGACTAGCGGGAAGCAATGAGCAGTTCTTC. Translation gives CASSIGLAGSNEQFF.

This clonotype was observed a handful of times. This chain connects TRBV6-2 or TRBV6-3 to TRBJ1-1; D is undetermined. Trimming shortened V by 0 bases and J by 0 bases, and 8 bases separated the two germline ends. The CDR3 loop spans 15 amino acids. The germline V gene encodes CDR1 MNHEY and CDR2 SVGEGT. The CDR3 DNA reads TGTGCCAGCAGTTACTCGAACGGGTTGAACACTGAAGCTTTCTTT. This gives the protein CASSYSNGLNTEAFF.

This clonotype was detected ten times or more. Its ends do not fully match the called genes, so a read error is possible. This CDR3 reads CASSRGPVGETQYF. The CDR3 DNA follows: TGTGCTAGCAGTCGCGGACCCGTCGGGGAGACCCAGTACTTC. The V and J genes are TRBV7-7 and TRBJ2-5; D is undetermined. Germline V gene lookup returns CDR1 SSHAT and CDR2 FNYEAQ (reference sequence). This CDR3 region has 14 residues.

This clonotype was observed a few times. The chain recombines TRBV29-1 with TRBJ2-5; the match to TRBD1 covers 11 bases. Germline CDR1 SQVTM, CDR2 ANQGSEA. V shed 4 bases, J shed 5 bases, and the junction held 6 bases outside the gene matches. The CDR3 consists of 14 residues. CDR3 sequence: CSVVLGTGGETQYF. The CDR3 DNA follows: TGCAGCGTTGTACTTGGGACAGGGGGTGAGACCCAGTACTTC.

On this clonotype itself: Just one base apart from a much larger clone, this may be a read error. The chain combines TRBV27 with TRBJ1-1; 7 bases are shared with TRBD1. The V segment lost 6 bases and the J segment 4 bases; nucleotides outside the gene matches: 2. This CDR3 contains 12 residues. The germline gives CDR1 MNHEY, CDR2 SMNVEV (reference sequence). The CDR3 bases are TGTGCCAGCAGGACAGGGAGCACTGAAGCTTTCTTT. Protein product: CASRTGSTEAFF.

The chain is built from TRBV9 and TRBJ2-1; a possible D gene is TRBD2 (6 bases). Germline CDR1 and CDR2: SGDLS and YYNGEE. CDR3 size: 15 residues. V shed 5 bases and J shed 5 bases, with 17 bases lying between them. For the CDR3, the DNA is TGTGCCAGCAGACCGCACGGGAGTCTCCACAATGAGCAGTTCTTC. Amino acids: CASRPHGSLHNEQFF.

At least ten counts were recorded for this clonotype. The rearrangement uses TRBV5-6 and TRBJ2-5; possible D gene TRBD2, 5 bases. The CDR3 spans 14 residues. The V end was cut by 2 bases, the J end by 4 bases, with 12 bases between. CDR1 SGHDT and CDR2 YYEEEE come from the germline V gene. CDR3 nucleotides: TGTGCCAGCAGCTTTACGGGGAGTAGAGAGACCCAGTACTTC. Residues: CASSFTGSRETQYF.

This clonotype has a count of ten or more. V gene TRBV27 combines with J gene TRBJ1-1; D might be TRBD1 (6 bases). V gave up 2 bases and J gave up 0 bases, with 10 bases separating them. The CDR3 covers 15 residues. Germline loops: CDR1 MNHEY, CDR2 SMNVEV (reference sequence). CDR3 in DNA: TGTGCCAGCAGTTTAATCGCAGGGGTGAACACTGAAGCTTTCTTT. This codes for CASSLIAGVNTEAFF.

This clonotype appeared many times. The CDR3 loop is CASNPSRDRVAFF. The CDR3 DNA reads as TGTGCCAGTAATCCCAGTCGGGACAGGGTTGCTTTCTTT. The gene calls are TRBV19 and TRBJ1-1; 9 bases match TRBD1. V lost 7 bases and J lost 11; bases outside the gene matches: 11. CDR3 length: 13 residues. From germline, CDR1 is LNHDA and CDR2 SQIVND (reference sequence).

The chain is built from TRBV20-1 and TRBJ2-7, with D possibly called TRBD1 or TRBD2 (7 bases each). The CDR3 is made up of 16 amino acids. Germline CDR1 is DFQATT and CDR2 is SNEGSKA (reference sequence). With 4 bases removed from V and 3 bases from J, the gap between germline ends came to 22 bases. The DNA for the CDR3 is TGCAGTGCTATTGACACAGGGGAGGGTGCCTTCTACGAGCAGTACTTC. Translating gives CSAIDTGEGAFYEQYF.

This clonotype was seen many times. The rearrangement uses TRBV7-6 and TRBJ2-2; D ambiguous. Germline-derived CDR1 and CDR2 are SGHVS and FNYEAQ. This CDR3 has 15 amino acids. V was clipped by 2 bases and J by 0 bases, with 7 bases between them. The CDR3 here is CASSLLKPNTGELFF. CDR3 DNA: TGTGCCAGCAGCTTATTAAAACCGAACACCGGGGAGCTGTTTTTT.

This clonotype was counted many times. The CDR3 loop is CASSLLARQETQYF. Written as DNA, the CDR3 is TGTGCCAGCAGCTTGTTGGCCAGGCAAGAGACCCAGTACTTC. This chain joins TRBV5-4 and TRBJ2-5; D gene uncertain. Looked up from germline, CDR1 is SGHNT and CDR2 is YYREEE (reference sequence). CDR3 length: 14 residues. V lost 1 base, J lost 2 bases, and 9 bases lay in between.

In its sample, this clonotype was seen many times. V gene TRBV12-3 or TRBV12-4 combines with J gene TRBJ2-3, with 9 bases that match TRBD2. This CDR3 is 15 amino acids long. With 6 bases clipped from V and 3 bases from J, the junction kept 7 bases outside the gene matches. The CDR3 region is CASSRLAGMTDTQYF. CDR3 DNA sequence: TGTGCCAGCAGCCGTCTAGCGGGAATGACAGATACGCAGTATTTT.

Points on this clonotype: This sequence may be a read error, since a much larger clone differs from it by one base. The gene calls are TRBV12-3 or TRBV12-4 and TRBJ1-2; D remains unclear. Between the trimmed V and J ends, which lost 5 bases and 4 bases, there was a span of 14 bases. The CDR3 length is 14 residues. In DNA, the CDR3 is TGTGCCAGCAGTCCAGCGTTCAGGCTCTATGGCTACACCTTC. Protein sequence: CASSPAFRLYGYTF.

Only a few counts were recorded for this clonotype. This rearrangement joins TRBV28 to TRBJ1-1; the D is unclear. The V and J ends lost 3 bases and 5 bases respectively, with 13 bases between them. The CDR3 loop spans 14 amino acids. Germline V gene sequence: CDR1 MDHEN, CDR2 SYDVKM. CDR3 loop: CASSFGPYKTEAFF. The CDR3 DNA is TGTGCCAGCAGTTTCGGCCCTTACAAGACTGAAGCTTTCTTT.

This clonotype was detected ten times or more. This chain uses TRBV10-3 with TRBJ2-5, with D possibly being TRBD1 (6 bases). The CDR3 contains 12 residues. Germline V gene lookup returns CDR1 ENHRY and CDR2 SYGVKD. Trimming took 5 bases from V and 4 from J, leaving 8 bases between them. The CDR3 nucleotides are TGTGCCATCAGTCTACAGGGAGAGACCCAGTACTTC. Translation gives CAISLQGETQYF.

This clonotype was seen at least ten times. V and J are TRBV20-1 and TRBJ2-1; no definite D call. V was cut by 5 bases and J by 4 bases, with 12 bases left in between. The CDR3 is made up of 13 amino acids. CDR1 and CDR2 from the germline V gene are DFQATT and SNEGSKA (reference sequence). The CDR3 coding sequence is TGCAGTGCTTCTGGCGGCTATTACAATGAGCAGTTCTTC. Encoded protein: CSASGGYYNEQFF.

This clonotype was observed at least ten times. The CDR3 region is CASSQDSTVNEKLFF. In nucleotides, the CDR3 is TGTGCCAGCAGCCAGGACAGCACAGTTAATGAAAAACTGTTTTTT. The chain uses TRBV28 and TRBJ1-4; D might be TRBD1 (6 bases). V was shortened by 6 bases and J by 4 bases, with 15 bases between the two germline ends. There are 15 residues in the CDR3. Germline V gene lookup returns CDR1 MDHEN and CDR2 SYDVKM.

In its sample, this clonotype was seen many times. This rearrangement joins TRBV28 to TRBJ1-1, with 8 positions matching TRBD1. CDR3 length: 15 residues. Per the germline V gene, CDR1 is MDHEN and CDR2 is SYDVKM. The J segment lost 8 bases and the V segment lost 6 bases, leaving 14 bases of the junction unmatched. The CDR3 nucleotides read TGTGCCAGCAGCCCATATCGACAGGGGAACGTCGAAGCTTTCTTT. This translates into CASSPYRQGNVEAFF.

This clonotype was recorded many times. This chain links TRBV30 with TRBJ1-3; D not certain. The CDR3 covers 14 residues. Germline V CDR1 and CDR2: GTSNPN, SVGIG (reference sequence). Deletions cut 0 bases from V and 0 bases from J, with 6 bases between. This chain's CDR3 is CAWSVSSSGNTIYF. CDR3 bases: TGTGCCTGGAGTGTCTCAAGCTCTGGAAACACCATATATTTT. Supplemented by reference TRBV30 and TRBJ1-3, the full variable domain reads SQTIHQWPATLVQPVGSPLSLECTVEGTSNPNLYWYRQAAGRGLQLLFYSVGIGQISSEVPQNLSASRPQDRQFILSSKKLLLSDSGFYLCAWSVSSSGNTIYFGEGSWLTVV.

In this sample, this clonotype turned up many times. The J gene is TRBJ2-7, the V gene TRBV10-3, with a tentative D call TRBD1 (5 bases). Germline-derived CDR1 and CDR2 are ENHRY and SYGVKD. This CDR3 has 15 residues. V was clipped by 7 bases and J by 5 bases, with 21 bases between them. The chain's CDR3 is CAINEGFSGWNEQYF. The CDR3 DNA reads TGTGCCATCAACGAAGGGTTCTCAGGGTGGAACGAGCAGTACTTC.

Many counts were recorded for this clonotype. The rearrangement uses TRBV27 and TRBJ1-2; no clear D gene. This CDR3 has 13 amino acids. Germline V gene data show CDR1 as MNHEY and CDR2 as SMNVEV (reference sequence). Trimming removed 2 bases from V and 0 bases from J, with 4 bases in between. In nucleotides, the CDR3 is TGTGCCAGCAGTTTAAAGGCTAACTATGGCTACACCTTC. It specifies CASSLKANYGYTF.

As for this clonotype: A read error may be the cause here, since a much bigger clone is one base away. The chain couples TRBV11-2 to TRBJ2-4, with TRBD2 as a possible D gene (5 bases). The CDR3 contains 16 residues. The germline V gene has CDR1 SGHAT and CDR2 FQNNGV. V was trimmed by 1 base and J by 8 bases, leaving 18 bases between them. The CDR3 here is CASSLGPTLRGDIQYF. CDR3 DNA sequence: TGTGCCAGCAGCTTAGGCCCGACCCTCCGGGGAGACATTCAGTACTTC.

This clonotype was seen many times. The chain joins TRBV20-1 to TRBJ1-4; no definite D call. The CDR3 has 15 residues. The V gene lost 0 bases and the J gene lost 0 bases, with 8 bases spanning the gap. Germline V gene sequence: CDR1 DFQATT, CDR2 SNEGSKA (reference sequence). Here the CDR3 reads CSARDFTATNEKLFF. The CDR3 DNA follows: TGCAGTGCTAGAGATTTTACAGCAACTAATGAAAAACTGTTTTTT.

CDR3 sequence: CAWSADQGVPQHF. The DNA for the CDR3 is TGTGCCTGGAGCGCAGACCAGGGGGTCCCCCAGCATTTT. This rearrangement joins TRBV30 to TRBJ1-5; TRBD1 aligns across 7 bases. The CDR3 runs 13 residues. Germline lookup yields CDR1 GTSNPN and CDR2 SVGIG (reference sequence). The junction had 9 bases not matched to a gene; V was cut back by 3 bases and J by 10 bases.

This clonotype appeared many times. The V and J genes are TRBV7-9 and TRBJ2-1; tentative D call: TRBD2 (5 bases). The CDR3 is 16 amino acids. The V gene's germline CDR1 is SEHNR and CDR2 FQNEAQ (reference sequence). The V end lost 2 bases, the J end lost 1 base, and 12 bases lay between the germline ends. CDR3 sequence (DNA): TGTGCCAGCAGCTTAAACAAAGGGAGTTCCTACAATGAGCAGTTCTTC. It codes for CASSLNKGSSYNEQFF.

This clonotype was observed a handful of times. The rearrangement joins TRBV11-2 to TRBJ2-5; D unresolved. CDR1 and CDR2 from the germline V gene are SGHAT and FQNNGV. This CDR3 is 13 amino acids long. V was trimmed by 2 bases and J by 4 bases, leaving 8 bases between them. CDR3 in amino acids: CASSLIDGETQYF. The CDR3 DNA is TGTGCCAGCAGCTTAATCGACGGAGAGACCCAGTACTTC.

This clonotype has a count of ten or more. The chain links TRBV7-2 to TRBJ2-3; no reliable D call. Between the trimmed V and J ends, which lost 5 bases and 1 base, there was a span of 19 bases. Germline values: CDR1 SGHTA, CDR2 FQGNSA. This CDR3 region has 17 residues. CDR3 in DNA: TGTGCCAGCAGCGTACCGGGCTCCAAAAGGGGCACAGATACGCAGTATTTT. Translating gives CASSVPGSKRGTDTQYF.